What follows are 8 T cell receptor beta chains derived from one specimen sequenced in a study of blood T cell repertoires in COVID-19. Using immunoSEQ multiplex PCR, the repertoire was profiled, and TCRdb retains in-frame clones only, with some absent. The table lists 300,000 or so clones, roughly 86% of them singletons, with about 1.2% in the top ten. Source material: peripheral blood. Receptor source: a man aged 65 to 79 with acute or convalescent COVID-19.

The chain has TRBV28 and TRBJ2-5; tentatively, D is TRBD1 (6 bases). Germline V gene sequence: CDR1 MDHEN, CDR2 SYDVKM. Trimming removed 6 bases from V and 2 bases from J, with 13 bases in between. The CDR3 is made up of 14 amino acids. The CDR3 protein is CASRKQGAQETQYF. CDR3 coding DNA: TGTGCCAGCAGGAAACAGGGAGCACAAGAGACCCAGTACTTC. Together with reference TRBV28 and TRBJ2-5, the CDR3 gives the full variable domain: DVKVTQSSRYLVKRTGEKVFLECVQDMDHENMFWYRQDPGLGLRLIYFSYDVKMKEKGDIPEGYSVSREKKERFSLILESASTNQTSMYLCASRKQGAQETQYFGPGTRLLVL.

V and J are TRBV4-1 and TRBJ2-1, with TRBD2 matching 9 bases. The germline gives CDR1 MGHRA, CDR2 YSYEKL. The CDR3 runs 22 residues. V lost 5 bases, J lost 0 bases, and 23 bases stayed unmatched. The CDR3, as DNA: TGCGCCAGCAGCGCCAGAGTAACCGGGACTAGCCTACCCTTCAGCTCCTACAATGAGCAGTTCTTC. Residues: CASSARVTGTSLPFSSYNEQFF.

As for this clone: Other DNA sequences in this specimen translate into the identical CDR3. The chain is built from TRBV4-3 and TRBJ1-2, with D hard to call. This CDR3 is 15 amino acids long. V was shortened by 0 bases and J by 5 bases, with 13 bases between the two germline ends. Germline V lookup: CDR1 LGHNA, CDR2 YSLEER. The CDR3 loop reads CASSQDRRVSYGYTF. The CDR3 coding sequence is TGCGCCAGCAGCCAAGATAGGAGGGTCTCGTATGGCTACACCTTC.

This clone was counted between two and nine times. V is TRBV2 and J is TRBJ2-7; possibly TRBD1 for D (6 bases). Deletions cut 4 bases from V and 4 bases from J, with 17 bases between. The CDR3 runs to 15 residues. The germline CDR1 and CDR2 sequences are SNHLY and FYNNEI. In DNA form, the CDR3 reads TGTGCCAGCAGTGTAAGGGCACAGGGTGGATACGAGCAGTACTTC. Protein: CASSVRAQGGYEQYF. The variable domain in full, completed from reference TRBV2 and TRBJ2-7, reads EPEVTQTPSHQVTQMGQEVILRCVPISNHLYFYWYRQILGQKVEFLVSFYNNEISEKSEIFDDQFSVERPDGSNFTLKIRSTKLEDSAMYFCASSVRAQGGYEQYFGPGTRLTVT.

V usage is TRBV10-3 and J usage is TRBJ1-4, with D possibly TRBD1 on 6 matching bases. The germline V and J ends were trimmed by 0 bases and 8 bases, with 13 bases remaining between them. Germline-derived CDR1 and CDR2 are ENHRY and SYGVKD. CDR3 length equals 15 residues. CDR3 in DNA: TGTGCCATCAGTGAGTCGTGGACAGCGGGAGAAAAACTGTTTTTT. This sequence encodes CAISESWTAGEKLFF.

The rearrangement joins TRBV7-2 to TRBJ2-5, with 7 positions matching TRBD2. Germline V gene data show CDR1 as SGHTA and CDR2 as FQGNSA. J was trimmed by 4 bases and V by 2 bases; bases with no gene match: 10. The CDR3 runs 16 residues. CDR3 loop: CASSLRTLPGGETQYF. DNA of the CDR3: TGTGCCAGCAGCTTACGAACCCTCCCGGGAGGAGAGACCCAGTACTTC. The full variable domain, its missing parts supplied by reference TRBV7-2 and TRBJ2-5, is GAGVSQSPSNKVTEKGKDVELRCDPISGHTALYWYRQSLGQGLEFLIYFQGNSAPDKSGLPSDRFSAERTGGSVSTLTIQRTQQEDSAVYLCASSLRTLPGGETQYFGPGTRLLVL.

The chain uses TRBV7-2 and TRBJ2-3, with 9 bases lining up with TRBD2. V gave up 8 bases and J gave up 4 bases; unmatched junction bases: 10. The CDR3 contains 15 residues. Germline V gene sequence: CDR1 SGHTA, CDR2 FQGNSA. For the CDR3, the DNA is TGTGCCAGCTTCCGGATAGCGGGGGCCGCAGATACGCAGTATTTT. Its protein product is CASFRIAGAADTQYF.

This clone was recorded a few times. The chain couples TRBV7-6 to TRBJ2-2, with 7 bases aligning to TRBD2. Germline CDR1 SGHVS, CDR2 FNYEAQ. The CDR3 covers 15 residues. V gave up 3 bases and J gave up 6 bases; unmatched junction bases: 7. The CDR3 coding sequence is TGTGCCAGCAGCTTGGGCGGGAGTGGGGCCGGGGAGCTGTTTTTT. Residues: CASSLGGSGAGELFF.